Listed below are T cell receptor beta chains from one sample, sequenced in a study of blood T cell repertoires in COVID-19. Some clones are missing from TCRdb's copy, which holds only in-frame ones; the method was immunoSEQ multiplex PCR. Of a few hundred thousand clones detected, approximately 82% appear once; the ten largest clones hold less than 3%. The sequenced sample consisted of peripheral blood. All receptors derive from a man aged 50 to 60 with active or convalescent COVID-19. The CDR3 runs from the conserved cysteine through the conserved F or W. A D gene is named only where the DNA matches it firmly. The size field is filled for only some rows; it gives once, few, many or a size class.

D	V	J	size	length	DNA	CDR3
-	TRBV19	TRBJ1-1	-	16	TGTGCCAGTAGTATAGGGTCGAACAGGGTGAACACTGAAGCTTTCTTT	CASSIGSNRVNTEAFF
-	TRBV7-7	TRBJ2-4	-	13	TGTGCTAGCAGCTTGGGGGCGGGAAACATTCAGTACTTC	CASSLGAGNIQYF
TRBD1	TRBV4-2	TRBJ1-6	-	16	TGTGCCAGCAGCCAACAAGGGACAGGCCCTAATTCACCCCTCCACTTT	CASSQQGTGPNSPLHF
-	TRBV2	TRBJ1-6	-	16	TGTGCCAGCAAGCTCGGGGTCTCGGGCGCCCCTGGACCCCTCCACTTT	CASKLGVSGAPGPLHF
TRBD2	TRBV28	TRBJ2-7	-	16	TGTGCCAGCAGTACTACCTCGGCTAGCGGGAACTACGAGCAGTACTTC	CASSTTSASGNYEQYF
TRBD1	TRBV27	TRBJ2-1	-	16	TGTGCCAGCAGTTTACCGAGACAGGGGGCTTCCAGTGAGCAGTTCTTC	CASSLPRQGASSEQFF
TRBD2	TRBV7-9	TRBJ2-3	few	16	TGTGCCAGCAGCTCTGGTGCGGGAGGGATCACAGATACGCAGTATTTT	CASSSGAGGITDTQYF
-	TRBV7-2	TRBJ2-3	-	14	TGTGCCAGCAGCCCCCAGGGTTCGACAGATACGCAGTATTTT	CASSPQGSTDTQYF
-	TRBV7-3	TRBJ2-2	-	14	TGTGCCAGCAGCTCCGGACAGAACACCGGGGAGCTGTTTTTT	CASSSGQNTGELFF
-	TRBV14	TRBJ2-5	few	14	TGTGCCAGCAGCCAAGGGGCCAGATCGGAGACCCAGTACTTC	CASSQGARSETQYF
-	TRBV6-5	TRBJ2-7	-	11	TGTGCCACCACGGAGGTTTACGAGCAGTACTTC	CATTEVYEQYF
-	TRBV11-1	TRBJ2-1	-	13	TGTGCCAGCACCGAGACGGAGTACAATGAGCAGTTCTTC	CASTETEYNEQFF
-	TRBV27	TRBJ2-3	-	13	TGTGCCAGCAGTTTGGGAGGTCGGGATACGCAGTATTTT	CASSLGGRDTQYF
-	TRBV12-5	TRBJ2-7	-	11	TGTGCTAGTGGTTTCTCGCGGGAGCAGTACTTC	CASGFSREQYF
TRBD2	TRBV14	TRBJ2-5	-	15	TGTGCCAGCACCAGGACTAGCGGGACGGTCGAGACCCAGTACTTC	CASTRTSGTVETQYF
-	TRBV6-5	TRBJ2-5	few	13	TGTGCCAGCAGGGGCTATGTACAAGAGACCCAGTACTTC	CASRGYVQETQYF
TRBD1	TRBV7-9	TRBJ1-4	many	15	TGTGCCAGCAGTCTCACGGGACAGGGGTATGAAAAACTGTTTTTT	CASSLTGQGYEKLFF
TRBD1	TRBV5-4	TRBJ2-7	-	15	TGTGCCAGCAGCTTGGGACAGGGGATGGCCTACGAGCAGTACTTC	CASSLGQGMAYEQYF
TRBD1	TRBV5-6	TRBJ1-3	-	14	TGTGCCAGCAGCTCACAGGGGGCTGGAAACACCATATATTTT	CASSSQGAGNTIYF
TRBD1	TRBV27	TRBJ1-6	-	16	TGTGCCAGCACTCCCCTTGACAGGGGGATTAATTCACCCCTCCACTTT	CASTPLDRGINSPLHF
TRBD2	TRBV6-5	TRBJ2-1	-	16	TGTGCCAGCAGTTACTCGACTAGCGGGAGAATCCATGAGCAGTTCTTC	CASSYSTSGRIHEQFF
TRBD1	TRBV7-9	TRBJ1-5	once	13	TGTGCCAGCAGCCCGGGACAGGCTCAGCCCCAGCATTTT	CASSPGQAQPQHF
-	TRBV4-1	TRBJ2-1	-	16	TGCGCCAGCAGCCAAGATAACCGCGGGGACTACAATGAGCAGTTCTTC	CASSQDNRGDYNEQFF
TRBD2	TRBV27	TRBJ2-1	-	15	TGTGCCAGCAGCGCCGGGACTAGCGGGATCAATGAGCAGTTCTTC	CASSAGTSGINEQFF